The 17 T cell receptor beta chains presented below share a single source sample, sequenced in a study of blood T cell repertoires in COVID-19. Assay used: immunoSEQ multiplex PCR; TCRdb lists only in-frame clones, some missing. The sample lists 70,000 to 95,000 clones, roughly 78% occurring once. The specimen was peripheral blood. The receptor set was obtained from a man aged 60 to 75 with COVID-19, enrolled during active disease.

This clone was detected once. A read error may account for a junction end that differs from germline. This chain uses TRBV29-1 with TRBJ1-1, with 7 bases aligning to TRBD1. The CDR3 loop spans 11 amino acids. Per the germline V gene, CDR1 is SQVTM and CDR2 is ANQGSEA. CDR3 loop: CSILGGPSVSF. DNA for the CDR3: TGCAGCATCTTAGGGGGCCCTTCTGTTTCCTTT.

CDR3 nucleotide sequence: TGTGCCAGTAGTTCGGCTAGCGGGAGTTGGAACGAGCAGTACTTC. Translation: CASSSASGSWNEQYF. V and J are TRBV19 and TRBJ2-7; TRBD2 matches at 10 bases. This CDR3 comprises 15 residues. V dropped 5 bases and J dropped 5; count of bases not matched to a gene: 9. The germline V gene has CDR1 LNHDA and CDR2 SQIVND (reference sequence). Based on the CDR3 plus reference TRBV19 and TRBJ2-7, the full variable domain is DGGITQSPKYLFRKEGQNVTLSCEQNLNHDAMYWYRQDPGQGLRLIYYSQIVNDFQKGDIAEGYSVSREKKESFPLTVTSAQKNPTAFYLCASSSASGSWNEQYFGPGTRLTVT.

This clone has only one observation. The same CDR3 can be traced to other DNA sequences in this sample. CDR3 sequence reads: CASSLPRDTQYF. The CDR3 region has the DNA TGTGCCAGCAGCTTACCGCGGGATACGCAGTATTTT. The chain couples TRBV7-6 to TRBJ2-3; the D is unclear. Trimming removed 2 bases at V and 6 bases at J, with 6 bases between. The germline CDR1 and CDR2 sequences are SGHVS and FNYEAQ. The CDR3 loop spans 12 amino acids.

This chain links TRBV7-3 with TRBJ2-3; 10 nucleotides align to TRBD1. J gave up 1 base and V 2 bases, and 6 bases lay outside the gene matches. Per germline, CDR1 SGHTA and CDR2 FQGTGA. The CDR3 sequence is 17 residues long. The CDR3 bases are TGTGCCAGCAGCTTACGGGGGACAGGGGATCGCACAGATACGCAGTATTTT. Its protein is CASSLRGTGDRTDTQYF.

This chain uses TRBV5-6 with TRBJ2-6; D possibly corresponds to TRBD1 (6 bases). CDR1 SGHDT and CDR2 YYEEEE come from the germline V gene. The CDR3 is made up of 14 amino acids. Trimming stripped 4 bases from V and 5 bases from J, with 10 bases between. CDR3: CASSPDSRANVLTF. CDR3 DNA sequence: TGTGCCAGCAGCCCGGACAGCCGGGCCAACGTCCTGACTTTC.

V and J are TRBV10-3 and TRBJ2-7, with 10 bases aligning to TRBD2. The junction had 3 bases not matched to a gene; V was cut back by 2 bases and J by 2 bases. Germline V gives CDR1 ENHRY, CDR2 SYGVKD. The CDR3 sequence is 15 residues long. CDR3 sequence: CAISEPTSGAYEQYF. DNA for the CDR3: TGTGCCATCAGTGAGCCCACTAGCGGGGCCTACGAGCAGTACTTC.

This rearrangement joins TRBV11-2 to TRBJ2-5; no clear D gene. Germline V gene sequence: CDR1 SGHAT, CDR2 FQNNGV. The CDR3 contains 15 residues. The V end was cut by 1 base, the J end by 2 bases, with 11 bases between. The CDR3 nucleotides are TGTGCCAGCAGCTTAGCCCCGTCCGTTCAAGAGACCCAGTACTTC. This gives the protein CASSLAPSVQETQYF.

This sequence joins TRBV11-2 and TRBJ1-1; D is unresolved. The V gene's germline CDR1 is SGHAT and CDR2 FQNNGV. V was clipped by 2 bases and J by 7 bases, with 14 bases between them. The CDR3 is made up of 14 amino acids. This chain's CDR3 is CASSLTVTRGEAFF. The CDR3 nucleotides read TGTGCCAGCAGCTTAACCGTAACCCGAGGTGAAGCTTTCTTT.

The chain uses TRBV28 and TRBJ2-5; D remains ambiguous. Germline CDR1 reads MDHEN; CDR2 reads SYDVKM. Trimming took 1 base from V and 0 from J, leaving 6 bases between them. CDR3 size: 14 residues. For the CDR3, the DNA is TGTGCCAGCAGTTTATCGCGCAACCAAGAGACCCAGTACTTC. Translating it yields CASSLSRNQETQYF.

J is TRBJ1-2 and V is TRBV5-8; D is uncertain. The CDR3 loop spans 16 amino acids. Looked up from germline, CDR1 is SGHTS and CDR2 is YDEGEE. Trimming removed 0 bases at V and 7 bases at J, with 19 bases between. In DNA form, the CDR3 reads TGTGCCAGCAGCTTGGGCAGTCGGCGGGTTAGCTCTGGCTACACCTTC. Its protein product is CASSLGSRRVSSGYTF.

The chain uses TRBV27 and TRBJ1-2; the match to TRBD1 covers 9 bases. Looked up from germline, CDR1 is MNHEY and CDR2 is SMNVEV (reference sequence). CDR3 length: 17 residues. The junction had 11 bases not matched to a gene; V was cut back by 5 bases and J by 1 base. The CDR3 nucleotides are TGTGCCAGCAGTCCGCAACAGGGGGCTACCCTTAACTATGGCTACACCTTC. This sequence encodes CASSPQQGATLNYGYTF.

The chain employs TRBV6-2 or TRBV6-3 and TRBJ2-7, with D tentatively TRBD2 (5 bases). The germline V and J ends were trimmed by 5 bases and 1 base, with 21 bases remaining between them. Germline V gene sequence: CDR1 MNHEY, CDR2 SVGEGT. The CDR3 is 17 amino acids. Written as DNA, the CDR3 is TGTGCCAGCAGTCAATGGAAGACTGAAAGAGGGTCCTACGAGCAGTACTTC. Encoded protein: CASSQWKTERGSYEQYF.

This rearrangement joins TRBV19 to TRBJ1-2, with 8 bases that match TRBD1. CDR1 is LNHDA and CDR2 is SQIVND in the germline V gene (reference sequence). This CDR3 contains 15 residues. Trimming removed 3 bases from V and 7 bases from J; junction bases left unmatched: 10. The CDR3 loop is CASSIKQTGVFGYTF. In nucleotides, the CDR3 is TGTGCCAGTAGTATCAAGCAGACAGGGGTCTTTGGCTACACCTTC. The variable domain in full, with the rest retrieved from reference TRBV19 and TRBJ1-2, is DGGITQSPKYLFRKEGQNVTLSCEQNLNHDAMYWYRQDPGQGLRLIYYSQIVNDFQKGDIAEGYSVSREKKESFPLTVTSAQKNPTAFYLCASSIKQTGVFGYTFGSGTRLTVV.

J is TRBJ1-1 and V is TRBV5-6; TRBD1 aligns across 7 bases. CDR3 length: 14 residues. The J segment lost 3 bases and the V segment lost 2 bases, leaving 4 bases of the junction unmatched. CDR1 is SGHDT, CDR2 YYEEEE, per germline. CDR3 DNA sequence: TGTGCCAGCAGCTTCAGGGGGGCACACACTGAAGCTTTCTTT. Amino acids: CASSFRGAHTEAFF.

The chain couples TRBV5-4 to TRBJ1-1; 9 bases map to TRBD1. The germline CDR1 and CDR2 sequences are SGHNT and YYREEE (reference sequence). The CDR3 is 15 residues long. J lost 6 bases, V lost 3 bases, and 9 bases had no gene match. In DNA, the CDR3 is TGTGCCAGCAGCTCATGGACAGGGGAGATGGCTGAAGCTTTCTTT. Its translation: CASSSWTGEMAEAFF.

J is TRBJ2-5 and V is TRBV25-1; TRBD1 might be the D (6 bases). The V end lost 3 bases, the J end lost 5 bases, and 19 bases lay between the germline ends. There are 16 residues in the CDR3. CDR1 MGHDK and CDR2 SYGVNS come from the germline V gene. The CDR3 DNA is TGTGCCAGCAGTGATACGAGCATGGGGGCACGGGAGACCCAGTACTTC. Residues: CASSDTSMGARETQYF.

This clone was seen a handful of times. The J gene is TRBJ1-2, the V gene TRBV7-9, with TRBD1 identical over 8 bases. The germline CDR1 and CDR2 sequences are SEHNR and FQNEAQ (reference sequence). CDR3 length equals 17 residues. The V gene end was trimmed by 5 bases and the J gene end by 2 bases; junction bases not matched to a gene: 13. CDR3 residues: CASSPFPGTGQNYGYTF. The DNA for the CDR3 is TGTGCCAGCAGCCCATTTCCCGGGACAGGACAAAACTATGGCTACACCTTC.